This T cell receptor beta chain was profiled in a study of T cell responses to AZD1222 COVID-19 vaccine. V lost 7 bases, J lost 5 bases, and 20 bases lay in between. CDR1 is MDHEN, CDR2 SYDVKM, per germline. The CDR3 extends over 15 amino acids. Sequencing used immunoSEQ multiplex PCR; TCRdb keeps in-frame clones, though not all of them. The data show 100,000 or so clones, with around 96% seen just once and 2% to 2.5% held by the top ten. Sequences were derived from peripheral blood, sampled on day 0 of AZD1222 vaccination. The receptor comes from an adult in good health. The chain has TRBV28 and TRBJ1-1, with a tentative D call TRBD1 (6 bases). Here the CDR3 DNA reads TGTGCCAGCACCTTTCCGGGGGCGATGAGGACTGAAGCTTTCTTT. It encodes CASTFPGAMRTEAFF.